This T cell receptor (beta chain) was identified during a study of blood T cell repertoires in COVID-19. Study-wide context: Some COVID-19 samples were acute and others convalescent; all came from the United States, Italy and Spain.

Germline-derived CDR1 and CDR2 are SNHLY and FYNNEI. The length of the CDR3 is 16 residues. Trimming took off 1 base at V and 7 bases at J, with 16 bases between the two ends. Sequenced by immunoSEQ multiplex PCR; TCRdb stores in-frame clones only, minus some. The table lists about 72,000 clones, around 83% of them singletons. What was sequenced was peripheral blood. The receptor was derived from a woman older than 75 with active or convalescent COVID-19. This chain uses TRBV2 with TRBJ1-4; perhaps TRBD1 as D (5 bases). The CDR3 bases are TGTGCCAGCAGTGAAGAGTGGGGGGGATTGAGTGAAAAACTGTTTTTT. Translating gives CASSEEWGGLSEKLFF.